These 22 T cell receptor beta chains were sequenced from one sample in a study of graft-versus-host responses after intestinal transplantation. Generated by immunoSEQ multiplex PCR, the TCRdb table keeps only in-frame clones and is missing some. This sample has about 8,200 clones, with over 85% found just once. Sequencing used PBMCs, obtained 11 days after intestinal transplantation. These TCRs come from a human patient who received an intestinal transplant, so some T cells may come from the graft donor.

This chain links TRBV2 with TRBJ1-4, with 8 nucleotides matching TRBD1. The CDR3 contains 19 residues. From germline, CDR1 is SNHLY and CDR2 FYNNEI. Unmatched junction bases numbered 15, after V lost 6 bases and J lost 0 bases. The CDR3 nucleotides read TGTGCCAGCAGCCCTAACCAGGGGGCGATGTATCCAACTAATGAAAAACTGTTTTTT. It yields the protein CASSPNQGAMYPTNEKLFF. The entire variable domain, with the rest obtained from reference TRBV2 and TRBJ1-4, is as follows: EPEVTQTPSHQVTQMGQEVILRCVPISNHLYFYWYRQILGQKVEFLVSFYNNEISEKSEIFDDQFSVERPDGSNFTLKIRSTKLEDSAMYFCASSPNQGAMYPTNEKLFFGSGTQLSVL.

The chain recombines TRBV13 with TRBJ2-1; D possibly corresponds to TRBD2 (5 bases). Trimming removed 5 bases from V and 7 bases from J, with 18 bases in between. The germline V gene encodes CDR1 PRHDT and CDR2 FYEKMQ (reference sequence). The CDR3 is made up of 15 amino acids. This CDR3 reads CASSPPSRSGNEQFF. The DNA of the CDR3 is TGTGCCAGCAGCCCCCCTAGCAGGAGTGGGAATGAGCAGTTCTTC.

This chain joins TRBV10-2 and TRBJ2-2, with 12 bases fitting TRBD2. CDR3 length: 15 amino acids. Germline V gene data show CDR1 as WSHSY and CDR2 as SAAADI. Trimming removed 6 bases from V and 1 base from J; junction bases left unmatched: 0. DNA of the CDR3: TGCGCCAGCAGGGGACTAGCGGGGAACACCGGGGAGCTGTTTTTT. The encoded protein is CASRGLAGNTGELFF.

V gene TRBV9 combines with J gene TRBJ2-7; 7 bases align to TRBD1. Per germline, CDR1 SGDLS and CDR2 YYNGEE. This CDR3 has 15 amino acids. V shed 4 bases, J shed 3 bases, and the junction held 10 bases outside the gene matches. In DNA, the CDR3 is TGTGCCAGCAGCCCCGGGGACAGACCCTACTACGAGCAGTACGTC. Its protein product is CASSPGDRPYYEQYV.

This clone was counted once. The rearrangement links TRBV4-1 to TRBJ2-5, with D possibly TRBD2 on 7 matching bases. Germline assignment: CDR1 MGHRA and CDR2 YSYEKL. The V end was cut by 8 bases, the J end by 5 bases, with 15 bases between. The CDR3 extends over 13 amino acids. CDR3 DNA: TGCGCCAGCTCGTCCGGGGGGCCTGAGACCCAGTACTTC. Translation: CASSSGGPETQYF.

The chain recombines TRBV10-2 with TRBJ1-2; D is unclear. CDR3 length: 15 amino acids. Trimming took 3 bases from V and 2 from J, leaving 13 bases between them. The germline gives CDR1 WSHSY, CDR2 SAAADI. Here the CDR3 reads CASSDRPEANYGYTF. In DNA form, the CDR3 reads TGCGCCAGCAGTGACCGGCCCGAGGCAAACTATGGCTACACCTTC.

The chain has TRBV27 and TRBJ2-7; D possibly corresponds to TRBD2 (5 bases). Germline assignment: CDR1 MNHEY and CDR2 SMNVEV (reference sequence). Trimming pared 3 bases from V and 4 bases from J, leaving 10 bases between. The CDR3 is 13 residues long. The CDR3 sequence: CASSFGLGYEQYV. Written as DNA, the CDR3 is TGTGCCAGCAGTTTCGGACTGGGGTACGAGCAGTACGTC.

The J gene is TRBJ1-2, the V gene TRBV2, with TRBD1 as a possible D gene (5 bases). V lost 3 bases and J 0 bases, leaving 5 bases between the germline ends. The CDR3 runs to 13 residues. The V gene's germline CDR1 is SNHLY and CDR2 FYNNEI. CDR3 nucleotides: TGTGCCAGCAGTGAGACAGCTAACTATGGCTACACCTTC. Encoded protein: CASSETANYGYTF.

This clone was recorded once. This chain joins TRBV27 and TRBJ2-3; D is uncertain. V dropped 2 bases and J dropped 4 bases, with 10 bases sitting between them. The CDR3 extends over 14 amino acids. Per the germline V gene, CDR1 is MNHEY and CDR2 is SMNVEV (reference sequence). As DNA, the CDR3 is TGTGCCAGCAGTTTACCATCACAATCAGATACGCAGTATTTT. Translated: CASSLPSQSDTQYF.

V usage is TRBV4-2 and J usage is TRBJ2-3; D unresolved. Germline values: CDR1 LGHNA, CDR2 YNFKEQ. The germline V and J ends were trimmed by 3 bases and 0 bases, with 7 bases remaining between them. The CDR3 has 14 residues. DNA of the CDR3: TGTGCCAGCAGCCAGGAGACTAGCACAGATACGCAGTATTTT. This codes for CASSQETSTDTQYF.

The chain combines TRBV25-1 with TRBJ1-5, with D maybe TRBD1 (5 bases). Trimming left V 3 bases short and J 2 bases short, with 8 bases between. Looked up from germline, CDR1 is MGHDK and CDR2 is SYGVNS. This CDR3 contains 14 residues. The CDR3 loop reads CASSDGGGNQPQHF. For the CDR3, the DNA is TGTGCCAGCAGTGACGGGGGTGGCAATCAGCCCCAGCATTTT.

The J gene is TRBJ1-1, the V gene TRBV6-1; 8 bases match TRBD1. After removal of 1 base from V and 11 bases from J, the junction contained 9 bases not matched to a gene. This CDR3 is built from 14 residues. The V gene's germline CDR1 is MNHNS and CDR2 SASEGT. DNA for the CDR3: TGTGCCAGCAGTGAAGGGCAGGGGGCTTGGTGGGCTTTCTTT. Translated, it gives CASSEGQGAWWAFF.

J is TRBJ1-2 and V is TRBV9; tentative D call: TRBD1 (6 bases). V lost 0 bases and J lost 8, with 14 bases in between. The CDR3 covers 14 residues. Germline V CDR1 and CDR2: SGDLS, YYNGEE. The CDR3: CASSVESQGHGYTF. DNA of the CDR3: TGTGCCAGCAGCGTAGAGAGCCAGGGGCACGGCTACACCTTC.

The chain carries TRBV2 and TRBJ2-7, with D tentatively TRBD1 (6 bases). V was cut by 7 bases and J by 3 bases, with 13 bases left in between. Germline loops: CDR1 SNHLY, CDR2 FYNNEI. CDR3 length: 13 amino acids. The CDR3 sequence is CASKDRERYEQYF. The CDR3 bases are TGTGCCAGCAAGGACAGAGAACGCTACGAGCAGTACTTC.

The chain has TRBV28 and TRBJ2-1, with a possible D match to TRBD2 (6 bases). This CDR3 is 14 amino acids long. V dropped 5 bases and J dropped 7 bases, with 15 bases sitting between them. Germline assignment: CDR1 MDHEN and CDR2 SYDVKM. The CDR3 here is CASSPRESGNEQFF. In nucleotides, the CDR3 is TGTGCCAGCAGTCCCCGGGAGTCTGGAAATGAGCAGTTCTTC.

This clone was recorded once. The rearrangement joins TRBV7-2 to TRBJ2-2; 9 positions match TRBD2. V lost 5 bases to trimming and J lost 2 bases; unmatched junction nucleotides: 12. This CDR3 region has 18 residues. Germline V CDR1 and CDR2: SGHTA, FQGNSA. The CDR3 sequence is CASSPGSSGGPNTGELFF. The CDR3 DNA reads TGTGCCAGCAGCCCCGGGTCAAGCGGGGGGCCAAACACCGGGGAGCTGTTTTTT.

Here the CDR3 DNA reads TGTGCCAGCAGTGACGGAGGCAGGGGTGGAGATACGCAGTATTTT. Its protein is CASSDGGRGGDTQYF. This rearrangement joins TRBV6-4 to TRBJ2-3; tentative D call: TRBD1 (6 bases). CDR1 MRHNA and CDR2 SNTAGT come from the germline V gene. This CDR3 contains 15 residues. V was clipped by 2 bases and J by 5 bases, with 14 bases between them.

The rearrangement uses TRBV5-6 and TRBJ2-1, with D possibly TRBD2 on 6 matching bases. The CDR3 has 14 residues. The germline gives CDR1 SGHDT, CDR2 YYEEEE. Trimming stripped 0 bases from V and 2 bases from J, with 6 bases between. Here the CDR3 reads CASSLGTTYNEQFF. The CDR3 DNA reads TGTGCCAGCAGCTTGGGGACTACCTACAATGAGCAGTTCTTC.

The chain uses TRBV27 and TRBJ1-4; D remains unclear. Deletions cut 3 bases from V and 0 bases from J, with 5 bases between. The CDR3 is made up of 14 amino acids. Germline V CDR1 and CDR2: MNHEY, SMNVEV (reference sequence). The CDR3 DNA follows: TGTGCCAGCAGTTTTATTGCAACTAATGAAAAACTGTTTTTT. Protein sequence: CASSFIATNEKLFF.

The CDR3 coding sequence is TGTGCCAGCAGTCCAGGGGGTTGGGTTGAAAAACTGTTTTTT. Protein product: CASSPGGWVEKLFF. V and J are TRBV28 and TRBJ1-4; 7 nucleotides agree with TRBD1. Losses at the gene ends were 5 bases for V and 7 bases for J; bases not matched to a gene: 7. The germline gives CDR1 MDHEN, CDR2 SYDVKM. The CDR3 covers 14 residues.

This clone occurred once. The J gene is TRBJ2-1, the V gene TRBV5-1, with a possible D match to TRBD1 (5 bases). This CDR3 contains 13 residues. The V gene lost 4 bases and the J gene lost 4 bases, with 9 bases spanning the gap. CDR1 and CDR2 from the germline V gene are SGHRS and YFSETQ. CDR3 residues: CASSLTAYNEQFF. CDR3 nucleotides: TGCGCCAGCAGCCTGACAGCTTACAATGAGCAGTTCTTC.

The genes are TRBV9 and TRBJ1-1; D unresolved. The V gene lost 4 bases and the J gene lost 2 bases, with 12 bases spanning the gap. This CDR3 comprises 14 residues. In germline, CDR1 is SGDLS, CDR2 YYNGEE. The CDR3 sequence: CASSLAPINTEAFF. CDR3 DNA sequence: TGTGCCAGCAGCCTAGCGCCTATCAACACTGAAGCTTTCTTT.